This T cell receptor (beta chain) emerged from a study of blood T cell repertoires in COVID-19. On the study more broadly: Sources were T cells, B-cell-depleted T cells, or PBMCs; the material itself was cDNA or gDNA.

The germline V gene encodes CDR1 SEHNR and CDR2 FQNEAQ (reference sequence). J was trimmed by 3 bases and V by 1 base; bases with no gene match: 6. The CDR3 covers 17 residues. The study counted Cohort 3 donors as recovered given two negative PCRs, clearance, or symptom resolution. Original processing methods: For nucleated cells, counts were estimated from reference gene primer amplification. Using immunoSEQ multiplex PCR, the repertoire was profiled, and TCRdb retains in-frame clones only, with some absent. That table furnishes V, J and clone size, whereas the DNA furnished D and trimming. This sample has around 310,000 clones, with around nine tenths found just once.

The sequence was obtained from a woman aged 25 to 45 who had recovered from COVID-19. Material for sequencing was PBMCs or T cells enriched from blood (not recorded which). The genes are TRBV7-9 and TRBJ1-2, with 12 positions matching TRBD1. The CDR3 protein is CASSLGGQGAFDYGYTF. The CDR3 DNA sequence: TGTGCCAGCAGCTTAGGGGGACAGGGGGCGTTCGACTATGGCTACACCTTC.